The 7 T cell receptor beta chains reported below all come from one sample, sequenced in a study of blood T cells in healthy people across ages (dated by TCRdb to 2014 to 2015). Library prep was done by 5' RACE. The second PCR ran for roughly 6 to 11 cycles and used a J-beta primer mix along with a sample-barcoded 5' primer. The public reads were reprocessed in TCRdb via fastp at Q25 and MiXCR, keeping in-frame beta chains. Each CDR3 protein appears once, grouped with its most common genes and DNA. This sample holds around 1,900,000 distinct CDR3 sequences; roughly two fifths were observed only once. In total, the top ten clones hold about 21% of the sample. Sequencing was performed on blood. All receptors derive from a human donor in good health.

This clonotype appeared once. The chain combines TRBV5-6 with TRBJ2-4; D is perhaps TRBD1 or TRBD2 (5 bases each). The CDR3 length is 15 residues. Trimming pared 4 bases from V and 6 bases from J, leaving 17 bases between. The germline CDR1 and CDR2 sequences are SGHDT and YYEEEE. The chain's CDR3 is CASSRDQGPINIQYF. CDR3 bases: TGTGCCAGCAGCCGGGACCAGGGCCCCATAAACATTCAGTACTTC.

The V and J genes are TRBV6-1 and TRBJ2-5; possibly TRBD1 for D (5 bases). The J call may be in error: the DNA end matches TRBJ2-7 better. The CDR3 extends over 15 amino acids. CDR1 is MNHNS, CDR2 SASEGT, per germline. The CDR3 spells CASSPIRDFLYEQYF. Here the CDR3 DNA reads TGTGCCAGCAGCCCTATCAGGGATTTCCTCTACGAGCAGTACTTC.

A note on this clonotype: At one of its ends the junction is not consistent with the germline gene, which may arise from a read error. The chain is built from TRBV20-1 and TRBJ2-3; tentative D call: TRBD2 (6 bases). Germline CDR1 reads DFQATT; CDR2 reads SNEGSKA (reference sequence). The CDR3 length is 16 residues. The CDR3 DNA follows: TGCAGTGCTAGACAATGGCGGGGAACTAGCACAGGTACGCAGTATTTT. Its translation: CSARQWRGTSTGTQYF.

This clonotype was seen only a few times. CDR3 in amino acids: CASSNRGNEKLFF. The CDR3 DNA is TGTGCCAGCAGCAACAGGGGGAATGAAAAACTGTTTTTT. This rearrangement joins TRBV7-9 to TRBJ1-4, with TRBD1 identical over 8 bases. Looked up from germline, CDR1 is SEHNR and CDR2 is FQNEAQ (reference sequence). Losses at the gene ends were 5 bases for V and 5 bases for J; bases not matched to a gene: 1. The CDR3 extends over 13 amino acids.

The chain joins TRBV27 to TRBJ2-3, with 10 bases matching TRBD2. The CDR3 spans 16 residues. Germline trimming cut 2 bases from V and 12 bases from J; bases unmatched to any gene: 14. Germline CDR1 and CDR2: MNHEY and SMNVEV (reference sequence). The CDR3 nucleotides read TGTGCCAGCAGTTTAATCGGTAGCGGGGGGTTCCCTGACCAGTATTTT. It translates to CASSLIGSGGFPDQYF.

V gene TRBV7-2 combines with J gene TRBJ2-5; D gene uncertain. In germline, CDR1 is SGHTA, CDR2 FQGNSA. Between the trimmed V and J ends, which lost 8 bases and 4 bases, there was a span of 20 bases. The CDR3 covers 15 residues. CDR3 region: CASPRRDTDGETQYF. CDR3 in DNA: TGTGCCAGCCCCCGCCGAGACACCGATGGAGAGACCCAGTACTTC.

CDR3 amino acids: CASSQGGQRGTAGTQYF. In DNA form, the CDR3 reads TGTGCCAGCAGCCAAGGGGGCCAAAGGGGCACCGCAGGGACCCAGTACTTC. V is TRBV3-1 and J is TRBJ2-5, with a tentative D call TRBD1 (5 bases). This CDR3 has 17 amino acids. Deletions cut 1 base from V and 7 bases from J, with 22 bases between. The germline CDR1 and CDR2 sequences are LGHDT and YNNKEL (reference sequence).